The 7 T cell receptor beta chains below were found in one sample sequenced in a study of blood T cell repertoires in COVID-19. Method: immunoSEQ multiplex PCR; TCRdb's copy keeps in-frame clones and lacks some. The sample includes 91,000 or so clones, about 86% seen only once; the top ten take 10% to 15%. Sequencing was carried out using peripheral blood. The receptor set was obtained from a woman aged 60-75 years in a cohort sampled during active or convalescent COVID-19.

The count of this clone is one. The chain employs TRBV10-3 and TRBJ1-1; 8 positions match TRBD1. The CDR3 runs 14 residues. The germline gives CDR1 ENHRY, CDR2 SYGVKD. Germline trimming cut 3 bases from V and 3 bases from J; bases unmatched to any gene: 3. The CDR3 DNA sequence: TGTGCCATCAGTGAACTGACAGGGGACACTGAAGCTTTCTTT. Protein product: CAISELTGDTEAFF.

The chain couples TRBV28 to TRBJ1-1, with D maybe TRBD1 (6 bases). This CDR3 region has 15 residues. Germline-derived CDR1 and CDR2 are MDHEN and SYDVKM. V was shortened by 3 bases and J by 0 bases, with 11 bases between the two germline ends. CDR3 in DNA: TGTGCCAGCAGTTTTGGGGGGGCGATGAACACTGAAGCTTTCTTT. This sequence encodes CASSFGGAMNTEAFF.

The J gene is TRBJ2-2, the V gene TRBV10-3, with D tentatively TRBD2 (6 bases). Germline V CDR1 and CDR2: ENHRY, SYGVKD. There are 14 residues in the CDR3. Trimming removed 6 bases from V and 3 bases from J, with 11 bases in between. CDR3 DNA sequence: TGTGCCATCAGCAATTGGGGGGACACCGGGGAGCTGTTTTTT. It codes for CAISNWGDTGELFF.

The V and J genes are TRBV9 and TRBJ1-1; maybe TRBD1 (6 bases). V was pared by 4 bases and J by 5 bases, with 12 bases between. This CDR3 spans 13 amino acids. Looked up from germline, CDR1 is SGDLS and CDR2 is YYNGEE. The chain's CDR3 is CASSPNRDTEAFF. The CDR3 DNA reads as TGTGCCAGCAGCCCTAACAGGGATACTGAAGCTTTCTTT.

A single count supports this clone. This sequence joins TRBV2 and TRBJ1-6; the D gene is possibly TRBD1 (5 bases). The V end lost 1 base, the J end lost 9 bases, and 16 bases lay between the germline ends. Germline assignment: CDR1 SNHLY and CDR2 FYNNEI. CDR3 length: 16 residues. CDR3 residues: CASSEEGGVVGSPLHF. Here the CDR3 DNA reads TGTGCCAGCAGTGAAGAAGGAGGGGTGGTTGGTTCACCCCTCCACTTT.

This chain uses TRBV6-5 with TRBJ1-1, with D possibly being TRBD1 (6 bases). V lost 0 bases, J lost 5 bases, and 16 bases lay in between. Germline V gives CDR1 MNHEY, CDR2 SVGAGI. This CDR3 contains 16 residues. CDR3 nucleotide sequence: TGTGCCAGCAGTTACTCGCCGGGGGGCGGTGGGACTGAAGCTTTCTTT. This gives the protein CASSYSPGGGGTEAFF.

This chain connects TRBV11-2 to TRBJ2-7, with D maybe TRBD2 (5 bases). The V gene lost 1 base and the J gene lost 0 bases, with 22 bases spanning the gap. This CDR3 is 19 amino acids long. From germline, CDR1 is SGHAT and CDR2 FQNNGV. The CDR3 DNA reads TGTGCCAGCAGCTTAGGCTCCATCATTAGGCTAGCTGACTCCTACGAGCAGTACTTC. Protein product: CASSLGSIIRLADSYEQYF.